The table lists the clone carrying this TCR beta chain with a few counts. What it binds is not known. The junction shows a germline mismatch at one end, possibly a read error. The entry originates in a study of T cell repertoires in cytomegalovirus infection. For the study at large: As its CMV epitopes, the study selected recently identified HLA-C-restricted and well-studied HLA-B-restricted targets. Through public TCR beta signatures, both CMV infection and matching HLA type were indicated.

General study findings and limits: The cumulative frequency of public TCR beta families identified carriers of CMV plus the relevant HLA. What dominated the ex vivo response were HLA-C-restricted CMV-specific TCR beta clonotypes.

TCRdb recomputed calls from the reads with MiXCR, one row per CDR3 protein. The sample gives 650,000 to 850,000 distinct CDR3 sequences, about 28% of which show up once; around 12% is in the top ten. There are 14 residues in the CDR3. Germline V gene data show CDR1 as LGHNT and CDR2 as FRNRAP. Sequences were derived from cultured CD8+ T cells from PBMCs, sampled from culture after CMV antigen stimulation. The rearrangement uses TRBV12-5 and TRBJ1-1; D is ambiguous. The TCR comes from a human donor in good health (CMV status not recorded). Some clones in this sample may be carry-over from other donors' samples. The CDR3 sequence is CGSAPGSKNTEAFF. CDR3 coding DNA: TGTGGTAGTGCCCCGGGCAGTAAGAACACTGAAGCTTTCTTT.